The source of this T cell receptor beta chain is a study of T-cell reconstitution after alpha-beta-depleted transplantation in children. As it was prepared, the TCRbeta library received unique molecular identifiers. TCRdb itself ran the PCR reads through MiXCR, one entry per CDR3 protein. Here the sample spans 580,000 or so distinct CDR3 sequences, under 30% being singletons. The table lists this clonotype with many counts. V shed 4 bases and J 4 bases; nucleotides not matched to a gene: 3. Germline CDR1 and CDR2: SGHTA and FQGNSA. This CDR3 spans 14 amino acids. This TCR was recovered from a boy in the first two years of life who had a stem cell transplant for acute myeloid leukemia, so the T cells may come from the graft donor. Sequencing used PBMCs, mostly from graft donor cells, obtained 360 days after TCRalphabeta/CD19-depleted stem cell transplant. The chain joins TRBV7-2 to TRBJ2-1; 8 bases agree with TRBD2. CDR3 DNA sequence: TGTGCCAGCAGCTCGGCGGGGGGTTACAATGAGCAGTTCTTC. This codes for CASSSAGGYNEQFF.